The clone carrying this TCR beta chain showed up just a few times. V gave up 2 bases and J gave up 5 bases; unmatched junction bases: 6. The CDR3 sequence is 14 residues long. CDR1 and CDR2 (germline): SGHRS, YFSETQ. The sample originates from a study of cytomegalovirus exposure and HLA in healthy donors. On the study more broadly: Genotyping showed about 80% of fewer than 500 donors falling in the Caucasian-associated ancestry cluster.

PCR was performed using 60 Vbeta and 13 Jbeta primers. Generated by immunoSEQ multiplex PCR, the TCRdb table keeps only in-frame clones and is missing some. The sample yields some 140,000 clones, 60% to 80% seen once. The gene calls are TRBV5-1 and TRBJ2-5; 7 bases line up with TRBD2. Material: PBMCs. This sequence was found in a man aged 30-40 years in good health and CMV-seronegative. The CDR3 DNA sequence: TGCGCCAGCAGCTTAATGGACGGGGGGGAGACCCAGTACTTC. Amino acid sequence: CASSLMDGGETQYF.